These T cell receptor beta chains were read from a single sample in a study of T cell responses to AZD1222 COVID-19 vaccine. Only in-frame clones appear in the TCRdb table, and some are missing; sequencing was by immunoSEQ multiplex PCR. The table includes over 90,000 clones, 90% detected once. The sample consisted of peripheral blood, taken on day 0 of AZD1222 vaccination. These receptors were collected from an adult in good health. CDR3s include the opening cysteine and the closing phenylalanine or tryptophan. Fields, in order: D gene, V gene, J gene, clone size, CDR3 DNA, CDR3 protein. The D gene is left open where the match is weak. Clone sizes are given selectively: once, few, many, or a class where the clone is expanded.

TRBD1	TRBV5-1	TRBJ2-7	NA	TGCGCCAGCAGCTGGACAGGAACTTACGAGCAGTACTTC	CASSWTGTYEQYF
TRBD1	TRBV4-2	TRBJ1-1	NA	TGTGCCAGCAGCCAAGAGGGGGGCTCAGGGGGCCCTGAAGCTTTCTTT	CASSQEGGSGGPEAFF
NA	TRBV5-8	TRBJ2-5	NA	TGTGCCAGCGGAATAGGGGACTTCCAAGAGACCCAGTACTTC	CASGIGDFQETQYF
TRBD1	TRBV27	TRBJ1-5	NA	TGTGCCAGCAGTTTCCAGGGGGCGCGCAATCAGCCCCAGCATTTT	CASSFQGARNQPQHF
NA	TRBV4-2	TRBJ2-5	NA	TGTGCCAGCAGCCAAGGGTCTGGGGACCAAGAGACCCAGTACTTC	CASSQGSGDQETQYF
NA	TRBV28	TRBJ1-5	once	TGTGCCAGCAGTCGGGACACGAATCAGCCCCAGCATTTT	CASSRDTNQPQHF
NA	TRBV29-1	TRBJ2-1	NA	TGCAGCGTTGATGCAGGGGCAGGGGTTGAGCAGTTCTTC	CSVDAGAGVEQFF
TRBD1	TRBV5-5	TRBJ1-5	NA	TGTGCCAGCAGTCCCGGGACAGGGGGAGGTCAGCCCCAGCATTTT	CASSPGTGGGQPQHF
TRBD2	TRBV6-5	TRBJ2-3	NA	TGTGCCAGCAGGGGACTAGCGCTCACAGATACGCAGTATTTT	CASRGLALTDTQYF
NA	TRBV5-5	TRBJ2-3	NA	TGTGCCAGCAGCCCCACTCCCAGAGACCCAGATACGCAGTATTTT	CASSPTPRDPDTQYF
TRBD1	TRBV6-5	TRBJ1-6	NA	TGTGCCAGCAGTTACTCTATGGGACAGGGGGATTCACCCCTCCACTTT	CASSYSMGQGDSPLHF
NA	TRBV5-1	TRBJ2-1	NA	TGCGCCAGCAGCTTGGCGCCCCCGACAGGTGCCAATGAGCAGTTCTTC	CASSLAPPTGANEQFF
TRBD2	TRBV13	TRBJ2-3	once	TGTGCCAGCAGCTCGTGGACTAGCGGGGGTCCCGCAGATACGCAGTATTTT	CASSSWTSGGPADTQYF
NA	TRBV9	TRBJ2-3	NA	TGTGCCAGCAGCGTAGGACTGGGACTTGAATTGGGAACGCAGTATTTT	CASSVGLGLELGTQYF
TRBD1	TRBV9	TRBJ2-5	NA	TGTGCCAGCAGCGCGCCACAGGGGGCTCTGGAGACCCAGTACTTC	CASSAPQGALETQYF
TRBD1	TRBV7-9	TRBJ1-2	NA	TGTGCCAGCAGCTTAGCGACAGGGGGAACGGGCTACACCTTC	CASSLATGGTGYTF
TRBD1	TRBV2	TRBJ2-4	NA	TGTGCCAGCAGTGAACTGGGACAGGGCAAAAACATTCAGTACTTC	CASSELGQGKNIQYF
NA	TRBV2	TRBJ2-7	NA	TGTGCCAGCTCGAACTTTGGGGGGTCCTACGAGCAGTACTTC	CASSNFGGSYEQYF
TRBD1	TRBV4-1	TRBJ2-7	NA	TGCGCCAGCAGCCATGGCACCCCGGGACAGGGACTCTACGAGCAGTACTTC	CASSHGTPGQGLYEQYF
NA	TRBV7-9	TRBJ2-7	few	TGTGCCAGCAGCTTAAGGGGGGTCGAGCAGTACTTC	CASSLRGVEQYF
TRBD1	TRBV6-5	TRBJ2-3	NA	TGTGCCAGCAGTCCCCCGGGACAGGGGGCCGATACGCAGTATTTT	CASSPPGQGADTQYF
NA	TRBV24-1	TRBJ2-1	NA	TGTGCCACCCGAGATGAACTAAACAATGAGCAGTTCTTC	CATRDELNNEQFF
NA	TRBV19	TRBJ1-6	once	TGTGCCAGTAGTATAGCCAGCGGAGGAAATTCACCCCTCCACTTT	CASSIASGGNSPLHF
NA	TRBV11-1	TRBJ2-1	NA	TGTGCCAGCAAGGGCAGGGACTCCTACAATGAGCAGTTCTTC	CASKGRDSYNEQFF
NA	TRBV12-5	TRBJ1-4	NA	TGTGCTAGTGGTCCGGGGACGGGACATAAAAAACTGTTTTTT	CASGPGTGHKKLFF
NA	TRBV2	TRBJ1-2	NA	TGTGCCAGCACCTCCCCCGGGGCTAACTATGGCTACACCTTC	CASTSPGANYGYTF
NA	TRBV7-9	TRBJ1-5	NA	TGTGCCAGCAGCGGACCAAATCAGCCCCAGCATTTT	CASSGPNQPQHF
NA	TRBV7-9	TRBJ1-2	NA	TGTGCCAGCAGCTTTCCCAGGAGTAACTATGGCTACACCTTC	CASSFPRSNYGYTF
NA	TRBV7-9	TRBJ1-3	NA	TGTGCCAGCGGGGCAGGGAATACTGGAAACACCATATATTTT	CASGAGNTGNTIYF
NA	TRBV6-5	TRBJ2-2	NA	TGTGCCAGCAGTTACGGGCGACAGGGGAGGGGCGGGGAGCTGTTTTTT	CASSYGRQGRGGELFF
NA	TRBV9	TRBJ2-5	NA	TGTGCCAGCAGCGTAGCTACGGGGGGCGCGGGGGAGACCCAGTACTTC	CASSVATGGAGETQYF
NA	TRBV6-5	TRBJ1-1	NA	TGTGCCAGCAGTTACTCGAACCAGGAAGCTTTCTTT	CASSYSNQEAFF
NA	TRBV7-3	TRBJ1-2	NA	TGTGCCAGCAGCTTAATGCAGGGCTATGGCTACACCTTC	CASSLMQGYGYTF
NA	TRBV2	TRBJ1-6	NA	TGTGCCAGCAGTGACTTGGCAGTTTTACCCCTCCACTTT	CASSDLAVLPLHF